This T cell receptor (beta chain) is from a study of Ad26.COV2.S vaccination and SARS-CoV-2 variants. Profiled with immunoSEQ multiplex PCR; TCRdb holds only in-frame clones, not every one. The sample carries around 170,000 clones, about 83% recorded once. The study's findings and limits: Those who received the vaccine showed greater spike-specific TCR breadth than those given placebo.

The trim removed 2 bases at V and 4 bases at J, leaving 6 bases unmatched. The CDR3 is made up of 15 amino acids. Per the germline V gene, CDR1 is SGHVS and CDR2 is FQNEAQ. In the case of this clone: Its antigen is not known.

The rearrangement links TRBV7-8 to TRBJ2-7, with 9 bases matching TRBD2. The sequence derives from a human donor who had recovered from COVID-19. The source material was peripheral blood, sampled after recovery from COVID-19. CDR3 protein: CASSLSDSGSYEQYF. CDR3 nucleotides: TGTGCCAGCAGCTTATCAGATAGCGGGAGTTACGAGCAGTACTTC.